The 31 T cell receptor beta chains presented below share a single source sample, sequenced in a study of molecular identifiers for immune sequencing clone quantification. TCRdb re-analysed the PCR reads in MiXCR, keeping a single row per CDR3 protein. The table shows some 320,000 distinct CDR3 sequences, with 24% occurring only once. The specimen was naive CD8+ T cells from blood, with Jurkat cell RNA spiked in. Sample subset: FACS-sorted CD8+CD4-CCR7+CD45RA+ naive T cells. Receptor source: a human donor in good health. Some libraries in this study had Jurkat cell RNA spiked in.

As for this clonotype: Since a much larger clone is just one base distant, this may be a read error. The conserved phenylalanine or tryptophan normally closing the CDR3 is absent here, so this likely arose from a read error. The rearrangement joins TRBV7-3 to TRBJ1-1; D perhaps matches TRBD1 (5 bases). Germline assignment: CDR1 SGHTA and CDR2 FQGTGA. V lost 6 bases and J 6 bases, leaving 11 bases between the germline ends. CDR3 length: 12 residues. As DNA, the CDR3 is TGTGCCAGCAGACCAGGGAGCGCTGAAGCTTTCTCT. Its translation: CASRPGSAEAFS.

As for this clonotype: Just one base apart from a much larger clone, this may be a read error. The chain recombines TRBV7-9 with TRBJ2-2, with D hard to call. Germline lookup yields CDR1 SEHNR and CDR2 FQNEAQ (reference sequence). The CDR3 totals 17 residues. The germline V and J ends were trimmed by 4 bases and 1 base, with 16 bases remaining between them. CDR3 sequence (DNA): TGTGCCAGCAGCTCACCCGGCCGCGGAATGAACACCGGGGAGCTGTTTTTT. Its translation is CASSSPGRGMNTGELFF.

Regarding this clonotype: This could be a read error, since a much larger clone is one nucleotide away. The V call is TRBV7-3, the J call TRBJ2-7; TRBD2 aligns across 9 bases. Germline-derived CDR1 and CDR2 are SGHTA and FQGTGA. CDR3 size: 14 residues. The CDR3 loop reads CACSPSGIFDEQYF. DNA for the CDR3: TGTGCCTGCAGCCCTAGCGGGATCTTCGACGAGCAGTACTTC.

Comment on this clonotype: A much larger clonotype is one base distant, so this may be a read error. This rearrangement joins TRBV25-1 to TRBJ2-2; D may correspond to TRBD1 or TRBD2 (5 bases each). Germline V CDR1 and CDR2: MGHDK, SYGVNS. CDR3 size: 15 residues. CDR3 in amino acids: CASSRRAANTGALFF. CDR3 coding DNA: TGTGCCAGCAGCCGAAGGGCAGCGAACACCGGGGCGCTGTTTTTT.

This clonotype has just a few counts. V is TRBV6-5 and J is TRBJ1-2; D not certain. The CDR3 has 15 residues. Germline V gives CDR1 MNHEY, CDR2 SVGAGI. Trimming left V 3 bases short and J 1 base short, with 12 bases between. The CDR3 DNA reads as TGTGCCAGCAGTTATAGTGGGCAGAATAACTATGGCTACACCTTC. It translates to CASSYSGQNNYGYTF.

This clonotype has ten or more counts. V gene TRBV15 combines with J gene TRBJ2-3; D may be TRBD1 (7 bases). V was trimmed by 0 bases and J by 6 bases, leaving 16 bases between them. The CDR3 loop spans 16 amino acids. CDR1 and CDR2 from the germline V gene are LNHNV and YYDKDF (reference sequence). The CDR3 coding sequence is TGTGCCACCAGCAGAGATGGGCAGGGGGGAGCGGATACGCAGTATTTT. Residues: CATSRDGQGGADTQYF.

This clonotype appeared a few times. The rearrangement links TRBV12-3 or TRBV12-4 to TRBJ2-3; D gene unclear. This CDR3 is built from 13 residues. V was cut by 5 bases and J by 4 bases, with 10 bases left in between. CDR3 sequence reads: CASSLLSSDTQYF. CDR3 nucleotides: TGTGCCAGCAGTCTTCTATCATCAGATACGCAGTATTTT.

This clonotype was observed many times. V and J are TRBV6-2 or TRBV6-3 and TRBJ2-3; perhaps TRBD1 as D (7 bases). Germline V gene data show CDR1 as MNHEY and CDR2 as SVGEGT. V gave up 11 bases and J gave up 3 bases, with 15 bases separating them. The CDR3 is made up of 13 amino acids. CDR3 sequence (DNA): TGTGCCGGAGGAGGGGGCGAAACAGATACGCAGTATTTT. Protein product: CAGGGGETDTQYF.

This clonotype has only a few counts. The chain couples TRBV6-5 to TRBJ2-7, with 9 bases identical to TRBD2. The CDR3 sequence is 15 residues long. After removal of 6 bases from V and 7 bases from J, the junction contained 13 bases not matched to a gene. Germline assignment: CDR1 MNHEY and CDR2 SVGAGI. The CDR3, as DNA: TGTGCCAGCAGCTACGGGCTTGTAGCGGGAGAGGAGCAGTACTTC. The encoded protein is CASSYGLVAGEEQYF.

This clonotype was counted between two and nine times. The chain couples TRBV2 to TRBJ2-3; D is possibly TRBD1 or TRBD2 (5 bases each). From germline, CDR1 is SNHLY and CDR2 FYNNEI. The V end was cut by 7 bases, the J end by 0 bases, with 20 bases between. This CDR3 has 17 amino acids. CDR3 nucleotide sequence: TGTGCCAGCAAGGGGATCGGGGTCTTCTCTAGCACAGATACGCAGTATTTT. Translation gives CASKGIGVFSSTDTQYF.

This clonotype was counted a few times. This chain uses TRBV20-1 with TRBJ2-3; D is uncertain. Trimming removed 2 bases at V and 0 bases at J, with 9 bases between. Germline V gene data show CDR1 as DFQATT and CDR2 as SNEGSKA (reference sequence). The CDR3 length is 14 residues. CDR3 bases: TGCAGTGCTAGATGGGATTTTAGCACAGATACGCAGTATTTT. Translating it yields CSARWDFSTDTQYF.

The chain recombines TRBV11-2 with TRBJ2-5; D is unresolved. This CDR3 contains 15 residues. V was cut by 7 bases and J by 3 bases, with 18 bases left in between. The germline CDR1 and CDR2 sequences are SGHAT and FQNNGV. The chain's CDR3 is CASTQHAQGKETQYF. CDR3 nucleotide sequence: TGTGCCAGCACCCAACATGCCCAAGGAAAAGAGACCCAGTACTTC. Full variable domain (remainder filled in from reference TRBV11-2 and TRBJ2-5): EAGVAQSPRYKIIEKRQSVAFWCNPISGHATLYWYQQILGQGPKLLIQFQNNGVVDDSQLPKDRFSAERLKGVDSTLKIQPAKLEDSAVYLCASTQHAQGKETQYFGPGTRLLVL.

This clonotype was recorded many times. The chain joins TRBV29-1 to TRBJ2-2; D uncertain. Germline assignment: CDR1 SQVTM and CDR2 ANQGSEA. The CDR3 runs 12 residues. Trimming shortened V by 4 bases and J by 3 bases, and 6 bases separated the two germline ends. CDR3 DNA: TGCAGCGTTGTTAGGGACACCGGGGAGCTGTTTTTT. It is translated as CSVVRDTGELFF.

This clonotype was seen repeatedly, ten times or more. The V call is TRBV5-4, the J call TRBJ2-7, with 7 bases aligning to TRBD1. The CDR3 length is 14 residues. The J segment lost 7 bases and the V segment lost 4 bases, leaving 11 bases of the junction unmatched. Looked up from germline, CDR1 is SGHNT and CDR2 is YYREEE (reference sequence). The CDR3 DNA sequence: TGTGCCAGCAGCCCCCGGCAGGGGGTGCAAGAGCAGTACTTC. Amino acids: CASSPRQGVQEQYF. Based on the CDR3 plus reference TRBV5-4 and TRBJ2-7, the full variable domain is ETGVTQSPTHLIKTRGQQVTLRCSSQSGHNTVSWYQQALGQGPQFIFQYYREEENGRGNFPPRFSGLQFPNYSSELNVNALELDDSALYLCASSPRQGVQEQYFGPGTRLTVT.

This clonotype was counted between two and nine times. The rearrangement uses TRBV11-2 and TRBJ2-2, with TRBD1 identical over 7 bases. Germline values: CDR1 SGHAT, CDR2 FQNNGV. This CDR3 has 14 residues. V dropped 8 bases and J dropped 0; count of bases not matched to a gene: 3. CDR3: CASSGQANTGELFF. DNA for the CDR3: TGTGCCAGCTCCGGACAGGCGAACACCGGGGAGCTGTTTTTT.

Points on this clonotype: A read error may be the cause here, since a much bigger clone is one base away. The conserved phenylalanine or tryptophan is not found at the CDR3 terminus, so this likely reflects a read error. The rearrangement joins TRBV7-9 to TRBJ2-7; D is possibly TRBD1 (6 bases). Trimming pared 5 bases from V and 4 bases from J, leaving 18 bases between. There are 15 residues in the CDR3. CDR1 and CDR2 from the germline V gene are SEHNR and FQNEAQ (reference sequence). The CDR3 DNA reads TGTGCCAGCAGCCCAGAGTACAGGGTTGTGTACGAGCAGTACCTC. Protein: CASSPEYRVVYEQYL.

V is TRBV10-3 and J is TRBJ2-6, with TRBD1 matching 8 bases. The CDR3 consists of 20 residues. V lost 2 bases and J lost 0; bases outside the gene matches: 12. Germline V gives CDR1 ENHRY, CDR2 SYGVKD. CDR3 loop: CAISEPGDRGFLSGANVLTF. The DNA of the CDR3 is TGTGCCATCAGTGAGCCCGGCGACAGGGGCTTTCTCTCTGGGGCCAACGTCCTGACTTTC.

The chain couples TRBV13 to TRBJ1-1; unclear D gene. CDR3 size: 14 residues. V gave up 5 bases and J gave up 3 bases, with 13 bases separating them. Germline lookup yields CDR1 PRHDT and CDR2 FYEKMQ (reference sequence). This CDR3 reads CASSRGFSDTEAFF. DNA for the CDR3: TGTGCCAGCAGCCGAGGGTTTTCAGACACTGAAGCTTTCTTT.

The chain employs TRBV19 and TRBJ1-5; D not certain. The germline V and J ends were trimmed by 7 bases and 2 bases, with 12 bases remaining between them. The CDR3 runs to 14 residues. Germline V gives CDR1 LNHDA, CDR2 SQIVND (reference sequence). CDR3 amino acids: CASTPGLGNQPQHF. DNA of the CDR3: TGTGCCAGTACTCCCGGTTTGGGCAATCAGCCCCAGCATTTT.

This clonotype was counted between two and nine times. The rearrangement links TRBV28 to TRBJ2-3, with 8 bases matching TRBD2. Germline CDR1 reads MDHEN; CDR2 reads SYDVKM. Trimming at V came to 6 bases and at J to 2 bases, leaving 10 bases not matched to a gene. CDR3 length equals 16 residues. This chain's CDR3 is CASSRRWTSPTDTQYF. CDR3 nucleotide sequence: TGTGCCAGCAGCCGGAGATGGACTAGCCCCACAGATACGCAGTATTTT.

A remark on this clonotype: This sequence may be a read error, since a much larger clone differs from it by one base. The chain carries TRBV5-6 and TRBJ1-1; perhaps TRBD1 as D (5 bases). The length of the CDR3 is 15 residues. Germline V gene sequence: CDR1 SGHDT, CDR2 YYEEEE. The CDR3: CTSSLIEGLHTEAFF. CDR3 coding DNA: TGTACCAGCAGCTTGATTGAGGGGCTGCACACTGAAGCTTTCTTT.

CDR3 loop: CASSQTPGLARGQYF. In DNA form, the CDR3 reads TGTGCCAGCAGCCAAACCCCGGGACTAGCGAGGGGGCAGTACTTC. The rearrangement links TRBV12-3 or TRBV12-4 to TRBJ2-7; 10 bases fit TRBD2. The CDR3 length is 15 residues. Trimming took 6 bases from V and 9 from J; bases not matched to a gene: 14.

The genes are TRBV12-3 or TRBV12-4 and TRBJ2-5; possibly TRBD2 for D (6 bases). Trimming pared 6 bases from V and 5 bases from J, leaving 16 bases between. CDR3 length equals 14 residues. This CDR3 is CASRRDGGEETQYF. CDR3 coding DNA: TGTGCCAGCAGAAGGGACGGAGGGGAGGAGACCCAGTACTTC.

The chain joins TRBV3-1 to TRBJ1-5, with D unclear. The germline V gene has CDR1 LGHDT and CDR2 YNNKEL (reference sequence). V shed 1 base and J shed 2 bases, with 12 bases lying between them. The CDR3 loop spans 16 amino acids. This chain's CDR3 is CASSQGRLMGNQPQHF. In DNA form, the CDR3 reads TGTGCCAGCAGCCAAGGGAGGCTCATGGGCAATCAGCCCCAGCATTTT.

This chain links TRBV7-9 with TRBJ2-1, with D possibly being TRBD1 (5 bases). V lost 7 bases and J lost 4, with 17 bases in between. CDR1 is SEHNR, CDR2 FQNEAQ, per germline (reference sequence). This CDR3 contains 15 residues. CDR3 DNA: TGTGCCAGCACCACGGACACAAAAACATACAATGAGCAGTTCTTC. It yields the protein CASTTDTKTYNEQFF.

Concerning this clonotype: A much larger clone sits a single nucleotide away, making a read error possible. The chain recombines TRBV29-1 with TRBJ1-1; D gene unclear. The CDR3 length is 17 residues. Germline lookup yields CDR1 SQVTM and CDR2 ANQGSEA. Trimming removed 3 bases from V and 3 bases from J, with 23 bases in between. The CDR3 is CSVDNIRLHGVDTEAFF. The CDR3 nucleotides read TGCAGCGTTGACAATATAAGGTTGCACGGGGTGGACACTGAAGCTTTCTTT.

The chain recombines TRBV7-9 with TRBJ2-3; D may match TRBD1 or TRBD2 (5 bases each). The CDR3 loop spans 16 amino acids. V lost 2 bases and J 0 bases, leaving 12 bases between the germline ends. CDR1 is SEHNR, CDR2 FQNEAQ, per germline (reference sequence). The CDR3 region has the DNA TGTGCCAGCAGCTTACCCCCGGGACCAAGCACAGATACGCAGTATTTT. This encodes CASSLPPGPSTDTQYF.

Only a few counts were recorded for this clonotype. This chain uses TRBV6-2 or TRBV6-3 with TRBJ2-3; TRBD1 or TRBD2 may be the D gene (5 bases each). Trimming cost V 6 bases and J 0 bases, with 13 bases left between them. The germline V gene has CDR1 MNHEY and CDR2 SVGEGT. The CDR3 contains 15 residues. This CDR3 reads CASRLGRKSTDTQYF. In nucleotides, the CDR3 is TGTGCCAGCAGATTGGGACGGAAGAGCACAGATACGCAGTATTTT.

The chain carries TRBV27 and TRBJ2-7; TRBD1 matches 10 bases. Trimming cost V 6 bases and J 1 base; bases outside gene matches: 6. Per germline, CDR1 MNHEY and CDR2 SMNVEV (reference sequence). The CDR3 sequence is 15 residues long. The CDR3, as DNA: TGTGCCAGCAGAGGAGGGACAGGGGCTTCCTACGAGCAGTACTTC. Amino acid sequence: CASRGGTGASYEQYF.

V and J are TRBV12-3 or TRBV12-4 and TRBJ2-2, with D unclear. The CDR3 sequence is 14 residues long. The V gene lost 5 bases and the J gene lost 0 bases, with 7 bases spanning the gap. As DNA, the CDR3 is TGTGCCAGCAGTCCGTATCCGAACACCGGGGAGCTGTTTTTT. It is translated as CASSPYPNTGELFF.

Comment on this clonotype: Being one base from a much bigger clone, this may be a read error. The gene calls are TRBV6-5 and TRBJ1-2; TRBD1 matches at 7 bases. Germline assignment: CDR1 MNHEY and CDR2 SVGAGI. CDR3 size: 15 residues. The DNA of the CDR3 is TGTGCCAGCAGTTTAGACGGATCAGGGGGAGATGGCTACGCCTTC. Its translation: CASSLDGSGGDGYAF.